This TCR beta chain was found in a study of cytomegalovirus exposure and HLA in healthy donors. The CDR3 consists of 14 residues. Trimming stripped 6 bases from V and 2 bases from J, with 14 bases between. Germline CDR1 and CDR2: MNHEY and SVGAGI. Both 60 Vbeta primers and 13 Jbeta primers went into the PCR. Sequencing was performed with immunoSEQ multiplex PCR; in TCRdb, only in-frame clones are kept and a portion is missing. Of some 150,000 clones in the sample, roughly 86% are singletons; the top ten hold approximately 3.2%. The clonotype originates from a man younger than 35 in good health and CMV-seropositive. The sequenced sample consisted of PBMCs. The rearrangement joins TRBV6-5 to TRBJ2-7; D gene ambiguous. CDR3 DNA sequence: TGTGCCAGCAGCTCGACAAGTCCGACCTACGAGCAGTACTTC. This codes for CASSSTSPTYEQYF.